The text below deals with one T cell receptor (beta chain). Its antigen is not identified. One junction end does not reproduce the germline sequence, and a read error may be involved. PCR involved 60 Vbeta and 13 Jbeta primers. Sequencing used immunoSEQ multiplex PCR; TCRdb keeps in-frame clones, though not all of them. This table has some 190,000 clones, more than 70% appearing once. These data come from a study of cytomegalovirus exposure and HLA in healthy donors. Study-level results: Most of the TCR beta V segments (in an earlier analysis) were productive either about 87% or about 30% of the time.

This CDR3 has 16 residues. Germline V CDR1 and CDR2: SGHVS, FQNEAQ. Source material: PBMCs. The V call is TRBV7-8, the J call TRBJ2-1; 7 bases agree with TRBD2. This receptor was obtained from a girl aged 10-17 years in good health and CMV-seropositive. CDR3 nucleotides: TGTGCCAGCAGCATAGCGGGCCTCCATTCCTACAATGAGCAGTTCTTC. Protein product: CASSIAGLHSYNEQFF.